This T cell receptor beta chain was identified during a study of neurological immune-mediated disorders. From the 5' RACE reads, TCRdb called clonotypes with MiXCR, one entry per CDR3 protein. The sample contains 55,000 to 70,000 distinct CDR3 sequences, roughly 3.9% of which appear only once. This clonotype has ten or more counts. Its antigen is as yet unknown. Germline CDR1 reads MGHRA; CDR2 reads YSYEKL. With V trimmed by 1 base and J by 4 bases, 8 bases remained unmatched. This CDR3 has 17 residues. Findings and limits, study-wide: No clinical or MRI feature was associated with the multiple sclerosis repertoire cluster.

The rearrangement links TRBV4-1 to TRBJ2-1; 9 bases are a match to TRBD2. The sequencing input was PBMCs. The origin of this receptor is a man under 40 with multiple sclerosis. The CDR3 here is CASSQVGSGGEYNEQFF. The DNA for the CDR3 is TGCGCCAGCAGCCAAGTAGGTAGCGGGGGAGAATACAATGAGCAGTTCTTC.